Listed here are 28 T cell receptor beta chains from one sample, sequenced in a study of cytomegalovirus exposure and HLA in healthy donors. Measured with immunoSEQ multiplex PCR; TCRdb has only the in-frame clones, and not every one. This table has 200,000 or so clones, over 80% appearing once. Sequencing used PBMCs. The receptors derive from a woman between 18 and 29 years old in good health and CMV-seronegative.

This clone was picked up one time. This rearrangement joins TRBV15 to TRBJ1-3; D is unclear. The ends were cut back, 0 bases at V and 0 bases at J, with 6 bases in the middle. CDR3 length equals 15 residues. The V gene's germline CDR1 is LNHNV and CDR2 YYDKDF (reference sequence). Here the CDR3 reads CATSRDSVSGNTIYF. For the CDR3, the DNA is TGTGCCACCAGCAGAGATTCTGTCTCTGGAAACACCATATATTTT. The complete variable domain, with remaining parts taken from reference TRBV15 and TRBJ1-3, reads DAMVIQNPRYQVTQFGKPVTLSCSQTLNHNVMYWYQQKSSQAPKLLFHYYDKDFNNEADTPDNFQSRRPNTSFCFLDIRSPGLGDTAMYLCATSRDSVSGNTIYFGEGSWLTVV.

The CDR3 nucleotides read TGTGCCAGCAGTTACGCGGGACTAGCGGGAGATACGCAGTATTTT. Protein product: CASSYAGLAGDTQYF. The chain couples TRBV6-5 to TRBJ2-3, with 12 bases aligning to TRBD2. The CDR3 is 15 residues long. CDR1 and CDR2 (germline): MNHEY, SVGAGI. J gave up 5 bases and V 2 bases, and 2 bases lay outside the gene matches.

CDR3 sequence reads: CASSVGEETEAFF. The CDR3 nucleotides read TGTGCCAGCAGTGTAGGGGAGGAGACTGAAGCTTTCTTT. The chain recombines TRBV2 with TRBJ1-1, with D perhaps matching TRBD1 (5 bases). Trimming removed 4 bases at V and 5 bases at J, with 11 bases between. The CDR3 extends over 13 amino acids. Germline V CDR1 and CDR2: SNHLY, FYNNEI.

This chain connects TRBV30 to TRBJ2-7; the D gene is possibly TRBD2 (6 bases). Between the trimmed V and J ends, which lost 2 bases and 3 bases, there was a span of 11 bases. The length of the CDR3 is 13 residues. Looked up from germline, CDR1 is GTSNPN and CDR2 is SVGIG (reference sequence). CDR3 DNA sequence: TGTGCCTGGAGTAAGCGGGTGATCTACGAGCAGTACTTC. This codes for CAWSKRVIYEQYF. The full variable domain, rest sourced from reference TRBV30 and TRBJ2-7, is SQTIHQWPATLVQPVGSPLSLECTVEGTSNPNLYWYRQAAGRGLQLLFYSVGIGQISSEVPQNLSASRPQDRQFILSSKKLLLSDSGFYLCAWSKRVIYEQYFGPGTRLTVT.

The CDR3: CASSVQTGSSYEQYF. CDR3 sequence (DNA): TGTGCCAGCAGCGTTCAGACAGGGAGCTCCTACGAGCAGTACTTC. The chain joins TRBV9 to TRBJ2-7; 7 nucleotides match TRBD1. This CDR3 is built from 15 residues. J was trimmed by 0 bases and V by 2 bases; bases with no gene match: 5. The V gene's germline CDR1 is SGDLS and CDR2 YYNGEE.

The genes are TRBV19 and TRBJ1-4; 9 bases map to TRBD1. J lost 5 bases, V lost 3 bases, and 10 bases had no gene match. The germline gives CDR1 LNHDA, CDR2 SQIVND (reference sequence). CDR3 length: 17 residues. The CDR3 reads CASSISSADRGNEKLFF. The CDR3 nucleotides are TGTGCCAGTAGTATTTCAAGTGCGGACAGGGGAAATGAAAAACTGTTTTTT.

The CDR3 sequence: CSVGPQGPTYEQYF. Written as DNA, the CDR3 is TGCAGCGTTGGTCCTCAGGGGCCTACCTACGAGCAGTACTTC. The V gene is TRBV29-1, the J gene TRBJ2-7, with D tentatively TRBD1 (6 bases). The CDR3 has 14 residues. Germline CDR1 SQVTM, CDR2 ANQGSEA. Trimming removed 4 bases from V and 2 bases from J, with 15 bases in between.

J is TRBJ1-1 and V is TRBV28; D is ambiguous. The germline V gene has CDR1 MDHEN and CDR2 SYDVKM. V was pared by 3 bases and J by 1 base, with 9 bases between. This CDR3 is built from 14 residues. The CDR3 loop is CASSLIARNTEAFF. The CDR3 region has the DNA TGTGCCAGCAGTTTGATAGCGAGGAACACTGAAGCTTTCTTT.

This clone was counted a single time. The CDR3 nucleotides read TGTGCCAGCAGCCAACCGGGACAGGGTTTCGGCGGCTACACCTTC. It is translated as CASSQPGQGFGGYTF. The rearrangement links TRBV5-5 to TRBJ1-2; TRBD1 aligns across 9 bases. Germline loops: CDR1 SGHKS, CDR2 YYEKEE (reference sequence). This CDR3 has 15 residues. V shed 4 bases and J 8 bases; nucleotides not matched to a gene: 12.

This sequence joins TRBV4-2 and TRBJ2-1; tentatively, D is TRBD1 (5 bases). V gave up 0 bases and J gave up 0 bases, with 12 bases separating them. The germline V gene encodes CDR1 LGHNA and CDR2 YNFKEQ. The CDR3 totals 17 residues. The CDR3: CASSQEAGPSSYNEQFF. The CDR3 DNA is TGTGCCAGCAGCCAAGAGGCAGGGCCGAGCTCCTACAATGAGCAGTTCTTC.

In the case of this clone: In the same sample, other DNA sequences code for this CDR3. The CDR3 is CSVGANTEAFF. CDR3 bases: TGCAGCGTTGGGGCCAACACTGAAGCTTTCTTT. The chain joins TRBV29-1 to TRBJ1-1; D unclear. The CDR3 extends over 11 amino acids. Germline V CDR1 and CDR2: SQVTM, ANQGSEA. Trimming stripped 4 bases from V and 2 bases from J, with 5 bases between.

V is TRBV10-1 and J is TRBJ1-1; a possible D gene is TRBD1 (6 bases). This CDR3 has 14 amino acids. Per the germline V gene, CDR1 is WNHNN and CDR2 is SYGVQD (reference sequence). V lost 0 bases, J lost 1 base, and 6 bases lay in between. This CDR3 is CASSESDRNTEAFF. The CDR3 DNA follows: TGCGCCAGCAGTGAGTCGGACAGGAACACTGAAGCTTTCTTT.

This clone appeared once. The chain carries TRBV27 and TRBJ2-7, with 13 bases lining up with TRBD2. The trim removed 6 bases at V and 5 bases at J, leaving 4 bases unmatched. The CDR3 has 14 residues. From germline, CDR1 is MNHEY and CDR2 SMNVEV (reference sequence). The DNA for the CDR3 is TGTGCCAGCAGCTTCGGACTAGCGGGAGACGAGCAGTACTTC. This encodes CASSFGLAGDEQYF.

The rearrangement joins TRBV6-5 to TRBJ1-3, with 7 positions matching TRBD1. The germline V gene has CDR1 MNHEY and CDR2 SVGAGI. This CDR3 is 14 amino acids long. V gave up 7 bases and J gave up 2 bases; unmatched junction bases: 5. The CDR3 sequence is CASTQTGAGNTIYF. The CDR3 nucleotides are TGTGCCAGCACCCAAACAGGGGCTGGAAACACCATATATTTT.

The rearrangement links TRBV6-5 to TRBJ2-7, with TRBD1 identical over 7 bases. Germline V gene lookup returns CDR1 MNHEY and CDR2 SVGAGI. The CDR3 has 13 residues. V lost 4 bases, J lost 4 bases, and 4 bases stayed unmatched. The CDR3 spells CASSSSRGYEQYF. The DNA of the CDR3 is TGTGCCAGCAGTTCAAGCAGGGGGTACGAGCAGTACTTC.

The chain combines TRBV10-3 with TRBJ2-1, with TRBD2 as a possible D gene (5 bases). Germline V gives CDR1 ENHRY, CDR2 SYGVKD. There are 13 residues in the CDR3. V was pared by 8 bases and J by 7 bases, with 15 bases between. In DNA form, the CDR3 reads TGTGCCATCGGGTGGCTAGCTGGTAATGAGCAGTTCTTC. Amino acids: CAIGWLAGNEQFF.

The chain has TRBV2 and TRBJ1-4; the match to TRBD1 covers 8 bases. Germline V gene data show CDR1 as SNHLY and CDR2 as FYNNEI. The trim removed 0 bases at V and 0 bases at J, leaving 6 bases unmatched. This CDR3 contains 18 residues. CDR3 sequence reads: CASSEALQGAATNEKLFF. As DNA, the CDR3 is TGTGCCAGCAGTGAAGCGCTTCAGGGGGCGGCAACTAATGAAAAACTGTTTTTT.

The rearrangement links TRBV15 to TRBJ1-5; TRBD1 aligns across 11 bases. The CDR3 consists of 16 residues. Germline V gene lookup returns CDR1 LNHNV and CDR2 YYDKDF (reference sequence). V was pared by 0 bases and J by 6 bases, with 4 bases of the junction left unmatched. The CDR3 reads CATSRDGQGAGQPQHF. In DNA form, the CDR3 reads TGTGCCACCAGCAGAGATGGACAGGGGGCGGGTCAGCCCCAGCATTTT.

This clone appeared once. The genes are TRBV4-1 and TRBJ1-3, with 9 nucleotides matching TRBD1. Trimming removed 3 bases from V and 5 bases from J; junction bases left unmatched: 5. Germline CDR1 is MGHRA and CDR2 is YSYEKL. The CDR3 has 15 amino acids. In nucleotides, the CDR3 is TGCGCCAGCAGCCAGCAACAGGGGGCCAGAAACACCATATATTTT. It is translated as CASSQQQGARNTIYF.

V and J are TRBV7-9 and TRBJ2-7; TRBD2 matches at 7 bases. The germline CDR1 and CDR2 sequences are SEHNR and FQNEAQ (reference sequence). Trimming removed 5 bases from V and 1 base from J; junction bases left unmatched: 11. CDR3 length equals 16 residues. The CDR3 DNA sequence: TGTGCCAGCAGCGATGGTGCGTGGGGGGGATCCTACGAGCAGTACTTC. Residues: CASSDGAWGGSYEQYF.

This chain uses TRBV27 with TRBJ1-2; D is undetermined. CDR1 is MNHEY and CDR2 is SMNVEV in the germline V gene (reference sequence). The CDR3 extends over 15 amino acids. The V and J ends lost 5 bases and 4 bases respectively, with 17 bases between them. The CDR3 DNA is TGTGCCAGCAGTCCCCGGGGAACAAATGTCTATGGCTACACCTTC. It is translated as CASSPRGTNVYGYTF.

The chain joins TRBV11-2 to TRBJ2-3; 7 bases are shared with TRBD1. V dropped 8 bases and J dropped 1; count of bases not matched to a gene: 9. CDR1 SGHAT and CDR2 FQNNGV come from the germline V gene. CDR3 length: 15 residues. CDR3 residues: CASRGRQGGTDTQYF. The CDR3 coding sequence is TGTGCCAGCCGGGGAAGACAGGGCGGCACAGATACGCAGTATTTT.

This chain connects TRBV6-4 to TRBJ1-1; no reliable D call. V was trimmed by 8 bases and J by 6 bases, leaving 13 bases between them. This CDR3 has 12 amino acids. Germline CDR1 is MRHNA and CDR2 is SNTAGT. The CDR3 loop is CASSRVRSEAFF. CDR3 sequence (DNA): TGTGCCAGCTCGCGAGTGAGATCTGAAGCTTTCTTT.

This clone has more than one count but fewer than ten. J is TRBJ2-7 and V is TRBV30, with 7 bases matching TRBD1. J was trimmed by 6 bases and V by 7 bases; bases with no gene match: 12. This CDR3 comprises 13 residues. Germline lookup yields CDR1 GTSNPN and CDR2 SVGIG (reference sequence). CDR3 in DNA: TGTGCCTCCGCCCGGGACAGACGTACCGAGCAGTACTTC. Amino acid sequence: CASARDRRTEQYF.

The chain carries TRBV19 and TRBJ2-1, with 9 bases aligning to TRBD2. The CDR3 is 17 amino acids. In germline, CDR1 is LNHDA, CDR2 SQIVND (reference sequence). V lost 1 base and J lost 6; bases outside the gene matches: 10. Here the CDR3 reads CASSIATRGLASNEQFF. CDR3 in DNA: TGTGCCAGTAGTATAGCCACAAGGGGACTAGCTAGCAATGAGCAGTTCTTC.

This chain joins TRBV5-5 and TRBJ1-5, with TRBD1 matching 8 bases. The CDR3 has 19 residues. Per germline, CDR1 SGHKS and CDR2 YYEKEE (reference sequence). The V segment lost 0 bases and the J segment 1 base; nucleotides outside the gene matches: 12. The CDR3 DNA sequence: TGTGCCAGCAGCTTGGAGCAGGCAGGGGGCTTCATGAGCAATCAGCCCCAGCATTTT. Translated: CASSLEQAGGFMSNQPQHF.

CDR3: CASSRRDSPWYEQYF. CDR3 sequence (DNA): TGTGCCAGCAGCCGCCGGGACTCACCGTGGTACGAGCAGTACTTC. This rearrangement joins TRBV5-6 to TRBJ2-7; TRBD2 might be the D (6 bases). The germline V gene has CDR1 SGHDT and CDR2 YYEEEE. Deletions cut 4 bases from V and 4 bases from J, with 18 bases between. This CDR3 has 15 residues. Supplemented by reference TRBV5-6 and TRBJ2-7, the full variable domain reads DAGVTQSPTHLIKTRGQQVTLRCSPKSGHDTVSWYQQALGQGPQFIFQYYEEEERQRGNFPDRFSGHQFPNYSSELNVNALLLGDSALYLCASSRRDSPWYEQYFGPGTRLTVT.

The chain uses TRBV15 and TRBJ1-2; a weak D match, TRBD1 (5 bases). The CDR3 has 12 residues. V was cut by 2 bases and J by 13 bases, with 14 bases left in between. Germline CDR1 and CDR2: LNHNV and YYDKDF (reference sequence). This chain's CDR3 is CATSRPGGESTF. The CDR3 bases are TGTGCCACCAGCAGACCTGGGGGGGAGAGCACCTTC.